This is a list of T cell receptor beta chains from one sample in a study of PD-1 blockade in classical Hodgkin lymphoma. TCRdb keeps only in-frame clones here, not all; method: immunoSEQ multiplex PCR. The sample yields around 90,000 clones, roughly 78% seen once. The source was peripheral blood mononuclear cells (PBMCs), collected before the fourth cycle of nivolumab. The receptors were sampled from a human donor with classical Hodgkin lymphoma. The CDR3 runs from the conserved cysteine through the conserved F or W. Each record gives: CDR3 protein, CDR3 DNA, J gene, clone size, V gene, D gene. D genes are given only for firm matches. Clone size is stated in some rows and not others, as once, few, many or a class when expanded.

CDR3aa: CASSLGTSGRPGYETQYF
CDR3nt: TGTGCCAGCAGCCTGGGGACTAGCGGGAGGCCGGGGTATGAGACCCAGTACTTC
j_gene: TRBJ2-5
abundance: NA
v_gene: TRBV7-9
d_gene: TRBD2

CDR3aa: CASSVAGQGNQPQHF
CDR3nt: TGTGCCAGCAGCGTAGCGGGACAGGGTAATCAGCCCCAGCATTTT
j_gene: TRBJ1-5
abundance: NA
v_gene: TRBV9
d_gene: TRBD1

CDR3aa: CASNRAAQHF
CDR3nt: TGCGCCAGCAACAGGGCGGCCCAGCATTTT
j_gene: TRBJ1-5
abundance: few
v_gene: TRBV4-1
d_gene: NA

CDR3aa: CASSSSWGRPEAFF
CDR3nt: TGCGCCAGCAGCTCCAGCTGGGGGAGGCCTGAAGCTTTCTTT
j_gene: TRBJ1-1
abundance: few
v_gene: TRBV5-1
d_gene: NA

CDR3aa: CASSVVPSAEQFF
CDR3nt: TGTGCCAGCAGCGTAGTGCCTAGCGCTGAGCAGTTCTTC
j_gene: TRBJ2-1
abundance: NA
v_gene: TRBV9
d_gene: NA

CDR3aa: CASSQGWEKLFF
CDR3nt: TGTGCCAGCAGCCAAGGTTGGGAAAAACTGTTTTTT
j_gene: TRBJ1-4
abundance: NA
v_gene: TRBV4-2
d_gene: NA

CDR3aa: CASSFGGLGDTEAFF
CDR3nt: TGCGCCAGCAGCTTTGGGGGGCTCGGGGACACTGAAGCTTTCTTT
j_gene: TRBJ1-1
abundance: NA
v_gene: TRBV5-1
d_gene: NA

CDR3aa: CASSSGTSGSEQYF
CDR3nt: TGTGCCAGCAGCTCCGGGACTAGCGGGAGCGAGCAGTACTTC
j_gene: TRBJ2-7
abundance: once
v_gene: TRBV7-2
d_gene: TRBD2

CDR3aa: CASSMIENTEAFF
CDR3nt: TGTGCCAGTAGTATGATAGAAAACACTGAAGCTTTCTTT
j_gene: TRBJ1-1
abundance: NA
v_gene: TRBV19
d_gene: NA

CDR3aa: CASSQGAGSGMNIQYF
CDR3nt: TGCGCCAGCAGCCAAGGGGCGGGTAGCGGGATGAACATTCAGTACTTC
j_gene: TRBJ2-4
abundance: NA
v_gene: TRBV4-1
d_gene: TRBD2

CDR3aa: CASSHDRRYSPLHF
CDR3nt: TGTGCCAGCAGTCATGACAGGAGGTATTCACCCCTCCACTTT
j_gene: TRBJ1-6
abundance: NA
v_gene: TRBV28
d_gene: NA

CDR3aa: CASSPLVTDGDYGYTF
CDR3nt: TGTGCCAGCTCACCCTTAGTGACGGACGGGGACTATGGCTACACCTTC
j_gene: TRBJ1-2
abundance: few
v_gene: TRBV18
d_gene: NA

CDR3aa: CASSFSRGRYEQYF
CDR3nt: TGTGCCAGCAGCTTTAGTCGAGGAAGGTACGAGCAGTACTTC
j_gene: TRBJ2-7
abundance: NA
v_gene: TRBV7-8
d_gene: NA

CDR3aa: CASSETGGYPGNTIYF
CDR3nt: TGTGCCAGCAGTGAAACGGGAGGGTACCCTGGAAACACCATATATTTT
j_gene: TRBJ1-3
abundance: once
v_gene: TRBV6-1
d_gene: NA

CDR3aa: CASSRGQGGGYTF
CDR3nt: TGTGCCAGCAGTCGTGGACAGGGCGGCGGCTACACCTTC
j_gene: TRBJ1-2
abundance: NA
v_gene: TRBV28
d_gene: TRBD1

CDR3aa: CASSPQASGEQYF
CDR3nt: TGTGCCAGCAGCCCCCAAGCCTCGGGAGAGCAGTACTTC
j_gene: TRBJ2-7
abundance: few
v_gene: TRBV11-1
d_gene: NA

CDR3aa: CASSDRQHHEQFF
CDR3nt: TGTGCCAGCAGTGACCGACAACACCATGAGCAGTTCTTC
j_gene: TRBJ2-1
abundance: NA
v_gene: TRBV27
d_gene: NA

CDR3aa: CASRNNKSYGYTF
CDR3nt: TGTGCCAGCCGTAATAACAAATCATATGGCTACACCTTC
j_gene: TRBJ1-2
abundance: once
v_gene: TRBV28
d_gene: NA

CDR3aa: CASSVGLGTGENTIYF
CDR3nt: TGTGCCAGCAGCGTAGGCCTCGGGACAGGGGAAAACACCATATATTTT
j_gene: TRBJ1-3
abundance: NA
v_gene: TRBV9
d_gene: TRBD1

CDR3aa: CSFMTSSYEQYF
CDR3nt: TGCAGCTTTATGACTAGTTCCTACGAGCAGTACTTC
j_gene: TRBJ2-7
abundance: NA
v_gene: TRBV29-1
d_gene: NA

CDR3aa: CAIRGYYTEAFF
CDR3nt: TGTGCCATCCGGGGGTACTACACTGAAGCTTTCTTT
j_gene: TRBJ1-1
abundance: NA
v_gene: TRBV11-2
d_gene: NA

CDR3aa: CASSPRQGGGQETQYF
CDR3nt: TGTGCCAGCAGCCCACGACAGGGAGGGGGCCAAGAGACCCAGTACTTC
j_gene: TRBJ2-5
abundance: few
v_gene: TRBV7-2
d_gene: NA

CDR3aa: CASSYSGQRVFF
CDR3nt: TGTGCCAGCAGTTACTCCGGCCAGCGGGTGTTCTTC
j_gene: TRBJ2-1
abundance: few
v_gene: TRBV6-5
d_gene: NA

CDR3aa: CASADSSTDTQYF
CDR3nt: TGTGCCAGCGCCGACAGCAGCACAGATACGCAGTATTTT
j_gene: TRBJ2-3
abundance: NA
v_gene: TRBV19
d_gene: NA

CDR3aa: CAISDTEFDTQYF
CDR3nt: TGTGCCATCAGCGATACAGAATTCGATACGCAGTATTTT
j_gene: TRBJ2-3
abundance: NA
v_gene: TRBV10-3
d_gene: NA

CDR3aa: CASSGRDRENTEAFF
CDR3nt: TGTGCCAGCAGCGGAAGGGACAGGGAGAACACTGAAGCTTTCTTT
j_gene: TRBJ1-1
abundance: NA
v_gene: TRBV5-8
d_gene: TRBD1

CDR3aa: CASSPQGNPNYGYTF
CDR3nt: TGTGCCAGCTCACCACAGGGGAATCCTAACTATGGCTACACCTTC
j_gene: TRBJ1-2
abundance: NA
v_gene: TRBV18
d_gene: NA

CDR3aa: CASSDRDRGVSWTF
CDR3nt: TGTGCTAGCAGCGACCGGGACAGGGGCGTATCTTGGACCTTC
j_gene: TRBJ1-2
abundance: NA
v_gene: TRBV7-7
d_gene: TRBD1

CDR3aa: CASSGDSFPPQHF
CDR3nt: TGTGCCAGCAGTGGCGACAGCTTTCCGCCCCAGCATTTT
j_gene: TRBJ1-5
abundance: NA
v_gene: TRBV2
d_gene: NA

CDR3aa: CASSYQTGGEKTQYF
CDR3nt: TGTGCCAGTTCCTACCAGACAGGGGGGGAAAAGACCCAGTACTTC
j_gene: TRBJ2-5
abundance: NA
v_gene: TRBV19
d_gene: TRBD1

CDR3aa: CASSPASEQYF
CDR3nt: TGTGCCAGCAGCCCGGCCTCCGAGCAGTACTTC
j_gene: TRBJ2-7
abundance: NA
v_gene: TRBV11-2
d_gene: NA

CDR3aa: CASSFSGKGMDQPQHF
CDR3nt: TGTGCCAGCAGTTTCTCGGGGAAAGGGATGGATCAGCCCCAGCATTTT
j_gene: TRBJ1-5
abundance: once
v_gene: TRBV28
d_gene: NA

CDR3aa: CASSSGGGYTF
CDR3nt: TGTGCCAGCAGTTCGGGAGGAGGCTACACCTTC
j_gene: TRBJ1-2
abundance: few
v_gene: TRBV27
d_gene: NA

CDR3aa: CASSRGEVDTQYF
CDR3nt: TGTGCCAGCAGCCGGGGGGAGGTTGATACGCAGTATTTT
j_gene: TRBJ2-3
abundance: NA
v_gene: TRBV11-3
d_gene: TRBD2

CDR3aa: CASSTGYQETQYF
CDR3nt: TGTGCCAGTAGCACAGGGTACCAAGAGACCCAGTACTTC
j_gene: TRBJ2-5
abundance: few
v_gene: TRBV19
d_gene: NA

CDR3aa: CASSIGTVPSYGYTF
CDR3nt: TGTGCCAGTAGTATAGGGACAGTTCCTAGCTATGGCTACACCTTC
j_gene: TRBJ1-2
abundance: NA
v_gene: TRBV19
d_gene: NA

CDR3aa: CASSPTSYGYTF
CDR3nt: TGTGCCAGTAGTCCGACAAGCTATGGCTACACCTTC
j_gene: TRBJ1-2
abundance: many
v_gene: TRBV19
d_gene: NA

CDR3aa: CASSLEPQGWAGNTIYF
CDR3nt: TGCGCCAGCAGCTTGGAACCACAGGGTTGGGCTGGAAACACCATATATTTT
j_gene: TRBJ1-3
abundance: NA
v_gene: TRBV5-1
d_gene: NA

CDR3aa: CASIDTDGDYGYTF
CDR3nt: TGTGCCAGCATCGACACGGATGGCGACTATGGCTACACCTTC
j_gene: TRBJ1-2
abundance: NA
v_gene: TRBV7-2
d_gene: NA

CDR3aa: CASSKGLEQYF
CDR3nt: TGTGCCAGCAGCAAAGGGCTCGAGCAGTACTTC
j_gene: TRBJ2-7
abundance: NA
v_gene: TRBV21-1
d_gene: NA

CDR3aa: CASSESRRGLSYEQYF
CDR3nt: TGTGCCAGCAGTGAGTCTCGCAGGGGGCTCTCCTACGAGCAGTACTTC
j_gene: TRBJ2-7
abundance: once
v_gene: TRBV2
d_gene: TRBD1

CDR3aa: CASARGRETQYF
CDR3nt: TGTGCCAGCGCCCGGGGACGGGAGACCCAGTACTTC
j_gene: TRBJ2-5
abundance: NA
v_gene: TRBV11-2
d_gene: NA

CDR3aa: CASAANQETQYF
CDR3nt: TGTGCCTCAGCGGCGAACCAAGAGACCCAGTACTTC
j_gene: TRBJ2-5
abundance: NA
v_gene: TRBV5-6
d_gene: NA

CDR3aa: CASSEWDGGGNEQFF
CDR3nt: TGCGCCAGCAGTGAATGGGACGGTGGTGGGAATGAGCAGTTCTTC
j_gene: TRBJ2-1
abundance: NA
v_gene: TRBV10-1
d_gene: NA

CDR3aa: CSVTTGGQETQYF
CDR3nt: TGCAGCGTCACGACAGGGGGTCAAGAGACCCAGTACTTC
j_gene: TRBJ2-5
abundance: once
v_gene: TRBV29-1
d_gene: TRBD1

CDR3aa: CASSVGAGEDGYEQFF
CDR3nt: TGTGCCAGCAGCGTAGGTGCGGGAGAGGATGGGTATGAGCAGTTCTTC
j_gene: TRBJ2-1
abundance: NA
v_gene: TRBV9
d_gene: TRBD2

CDR3aa: CASSGQGVNSGSPLHF
CDR3nt: TGTGCCAGCAGTGGACAGGGGGTCAATTCGGGCTCACCCCTCCACTTT
j_gene: TRBJ1-6
abundance: once
v_gene: TRBV2
d_gene: TRBD1

CDR3aa: CASSISGGLTGELFF
CDR3nt: TGTGCCAGCAGCATTAGCGGGGGCCTGACCGGGGAGCTGTTTTTT
j_gene: TRBJ2-2
abundance: NA
v_gene: TRBV11-3
d_gene: TRBD2

CDR3aa: CASSHSLAAYEQYF
CDR3nt: TGTGCCAGCAGCCACTCGCTAGCGGCCTACGAGCAGTACTTC
j_gene: TRBJ2-7
abundance: NA
v_gene: TRBV4-2
d_gene: TRBD2

CDR3aa: CASSYTGARHEQFF
CDR3nt: TGTGCCAGCAGTTATACAGGCGCCCGCCATGAGCAGTTCTTC
j_gene: TRBJ2-1
abundance: NA
v_gene: TRBV6-5
d_gene: NA

CDR3aa: CATSGSRGGSRQYF
CDR3nt: TGTGCCACCAGCGGGTCCCGGGGCGGGTCCCGTCAGTACTTC
j_gene: TRBJ2-7
abundance: NA
v_gene: TRBV15
d_gene: NA

CDR3aa: CASSSGQIPGNTIYF
CDR3nt: TGTGCCAGCAGCTCAGGACAGATCCCTGGAAACACCATATATTTT
j_gene: TRBJ1-3
abundance: NA
v_gene: TRBV5-4
d_gene: NA

CDR3aa: CASSLGQGNYGYTF
CDR3nt: TGCGCCAGCAGCCTGGGACAGGGGAACTATGGCTACACCTTC
j_gene: TRBJ1-2
abundance: NA
v_gene: TRBV4-3
d_gene: TRBD1

CDR3aa: CATGTGLTYEQYF
CDR3nt: TGTGCCACCGGGACAGGGTTAACCTACGAGCAGTACTTC
j_gene: TRBJ2-7
abundance: NA
v_gene: TRBV15
d_gene: TRBD1

CDR3aa: CASSESFYNEQFF
CDR3nt: TGTGCCAGCAGTGAAAGCTTCTACAATGAGCAGTTCTTC
j_gene: TRBJ2-1
abundance: NA
v_gene: TRBV2
d_gene: NA

CDR3aa: CASSQPGGIRNTEAFF
CDR3nt: TGCGCCAGCAGCCAACCTGGGGGCATTCGGAACACTGAAGCTTTCTTT
j_gene: TRBJ1-1
abundance: NA
v_gene: TRBV4-1
d_gene: NA

CDR3aa: CASSSTGTPYEQYF
CDR3nt: TGTGCCAGCAGCTCGACAGGTACCCCCTACGAGCAGTACTTC
j_gene: TRBJ2-7
abundance: few
v_gene: TRBV7-9
d_gene: NA